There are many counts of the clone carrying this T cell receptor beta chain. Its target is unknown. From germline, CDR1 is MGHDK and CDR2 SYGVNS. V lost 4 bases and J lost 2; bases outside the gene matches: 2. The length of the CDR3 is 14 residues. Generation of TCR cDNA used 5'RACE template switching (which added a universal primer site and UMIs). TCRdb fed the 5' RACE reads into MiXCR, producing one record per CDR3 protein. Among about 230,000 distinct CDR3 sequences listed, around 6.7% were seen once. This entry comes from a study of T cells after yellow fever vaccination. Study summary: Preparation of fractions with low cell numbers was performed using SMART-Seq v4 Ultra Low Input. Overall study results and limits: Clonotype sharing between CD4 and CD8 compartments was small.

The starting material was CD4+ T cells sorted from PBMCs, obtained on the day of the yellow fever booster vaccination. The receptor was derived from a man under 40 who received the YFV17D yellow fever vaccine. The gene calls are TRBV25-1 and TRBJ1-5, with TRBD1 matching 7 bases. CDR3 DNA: TGTGCCAGCAGTGGTACAGGGGGCAATCAGCCCCAGCATTTT. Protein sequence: CASSGTGGNQPQHF.